The 17 T cell receptor beta chains given below trace back to one sample, sequenced in a study of identical twins. Using its own MiXCR run on the 5' RACE reads, TCRdb lists one record per CDR3 protein. The sample consists of approximately 1.8 million distinct CDR3 sequences, under 35% of them appearing once. The sequenced material came from cord blood. All receptors come from a newborn girl in good health.

The table lists this clonotype with a few counts. The V gene is TRBV29-1, the J gene TRBJ2-3; TRBD2 agrees at 14 bases. Germline assignment: CDR1 SQVTM and CDR2 ANQGSEA. After removal of 5 bases from V and 0 bases from J, the junction contained 10 bases not matched to a gene. The CDR3 is 18 amino acids. CDR3 nucleotides: TGCAGCGTTCTTTGGACTAGCGGGGGGCTTTTTAGCACAGATACGCAGTATTTT. Translated, it gives CSVLWTSGGLFSTDTQYF.

A word on this clonotype: One junction end does not reproduce the germline sequence, and a read error may be involved. This chain's CDR3 is CTSRQGPMNTGELFF. CDR3 DNA: TGTACCAGCAGACAGGGACCGATGAACACCGGGGAGCTGTTTTTT. The chain uses TRBV11-2 and TRBJ2-2; 7 nucleotides match TRBD1. The CDR3 loop spans 15 amino acids. Germline V CDR1 and CDR2: SGHAT, FQNNGV.

This clonotype was seen many times. The chain links TRBV28 to TRBJ2-7; TRBD2 aligns across 10 bases. The CDR3 runs to 16 residues. Germline V CDR1 and CDR2: MDHEN, SYDVKM. J gave up 3 bases and V 3 bases, and 8 bases lay outside the gene matches. The CDR3: CASSFSLAGDLYEQYF. CDR3 in DNA: TGTGCCAGCAGTTTTAGCCTAGCGGGAGATCTCTACGAGCAGTACTTC.

The sample holds one count of this clonotype. The chain combines TRBV5-1 with TRBJ2-4, with 10 bases aligning to TRBD2. V lost 4 bases to trimming and J lost 15 bases; unmatched junction nucleotides: 13. This CDR3 contains 14 residues. Germline V gene sequence: CDR1 SGHRS, CDR2 YFSETQ. CDR3 sequence (DNA): TGCGCCAGCAGCATCGGACTAGCGGCCTACGAGCGGTACTTC. Translating gives CASSIGLAAYERYF.

This clonotype was seen a handful of times. The chain uses TRBV20-1 and TRBJ2-2; D not certain. Trimming stripped 0 bases from V and 1 base from J, with 6 bases between. CDR1 is DFQATT, CDR2 SNEGSKA, per germline (reference sequence). This CDR3 is built from 14 residues. This chain's CDR3 is CSARDLRNTGELFF. DNA for the CDR3: TGCAGTGCTAGAGATCTCAGGAACACCGGGGAGCTGTTTTTT.

The chain is built from TRBV11-1 and TRBJ2-5, with D possibly TRBD2 on 6 matching bases. The CDR3 totals 14 residues. Trimming cost V 5 bases and J 10 bases, with 20 bases left between them. CDR1 and CDR2 (germline): SGHAT, FQDESV (reference sequence). CDR3 in amino acids: CASSPLASGVNQYF. The CDR3 bases are TGTGCCAGCAGCCCACTAGCCTCCGGGGTGAACCAGTACTTC.

V usage is TRBV27 and J usage is TRBJ1-5, with 7 bases lining up with TRBD1. The germline V gene encodes CDR1 MNHEY and CDR2 SMNVEV (reference sequence). Unmatched junction bases numbered 4, after V lost 2 bases and J lost 0 bases. This CDR3 is 16 amino acids long. In nucleotides, the CDR3 is TGTGCCAGCAGTTTACGGGGACAGTATAGCAATCAGCCCCAGCATTTT. Amino acids: CASSLRGQYSNQPQHF.

Worth noting for this clonotype: Being one base from a much bigger clone, this may be a read error. The chain links TRBV29-1 to TRBJ2-1, with a weak D call TRBD2 (5 bases). The germline V and J ends were trimmed by 4 bases and 6 bases, with 16 bases remaining between them. The germline gives CDR1 SQVTM, CDR2 ANQGSEA. The CDR3 length is 14 residues. CDR3 DNA: TGCAGCGTTGTAGCCCGCGGGTATGCCAATGAGCAGTTCTTC. It codes for CSVVARGYANEQFF.

This clonotype was seen at least ten times. This sequence joins TRBV5-1 and TRBJ2-3, with 7 bases that match TRBD2. The CDR3 runs 15 residues. CDR1 and CDR2 (germline): SGHRS, YFSETQ. The V gene end was trimmed by 2 bases and the J gene end by 5 bases; junction bases not matched to a gene: 8. The CDR3 DNA reads as TGCGCCAGCAGCTTACACCGGGACTACCAAGATACGCAGTATTTT. Its protein is CASSLHRDYQDTQYF.

The CDR3, as DNA: TGTGCCAGCAGGCCAAGGGTCCCAGATACGCAGTATTTT. This sequence encodes CASRPRVPDTQYF. V usage is TRBV28 and J usage is TRBJ2-3, with D uncertain. V was pared by 6 bases and J by 4 bases, with 11 bases between. This CDR3 is built from 13 residues. Germline V gene sequence: CDR1 MDHEN, CDR2 SYDVKM.

This clonotype was seen more than once but under ten times. This chain uses TRBV20-1 with TRBJ2-5; 11 bases fit TRBD2. Germline V lookup: CDR1 DFQATT, CDR2 SNEGSKA (reference sequence). V lost 7 bases to trimming and J lost 5 bases; unmatched junction nucleotides: 15. The CDR3 extends over 16 amino acids. The CDR3, as DNA: TGCAGTGTTAATCTCGGGACTAGCGGAATTGGGGAGACCCAGTACTTC. It encodes CSVNLGTSGIGETQYF.

The rearrangement uses TRBV21-1 and TRBJ2-3; TRBD1 is taken as the D call from the table, unchecked against the DNA. TRBV21-1 is reported as a pseudogene. CDR3 length equals 13 residues. CDR3 in amino acids: CASSKSLVDRRYF. In DNA, the CDR3 is TGTGCCAGCAGCAAATCCTTGGTCGACAGACGGTATTTT.

The J gene is TRBJ2-5, the V gene TRBV20-1; D is undetermined. V was pared by 7 bases and J by 3 bases, with 12 bases between. Germline CDR1 and CDR2: DFQATT and SNEGSKA (reference sequence). The CDR3 contains 12 residues. The DNA for the CDR3 is TGCAGTGAAGCGCCCCTAGAAGAGACCCAGTACTTC. It codes for CSEAPLEETQYF.

There are a few counts of this clonotype. The CDR3 DNA follows: TGTGCCAGCAGCCCCTCTGGGAAGGTTTTGAACACTGAAGCTTTCTTT. It encodes CASSPSGKVLNTEAFF. The rearrangement links TRBV3-1 to TRBJ1-1; no definite D call. Trimming stripped 4 bases from V and 0 bases from J, with 15 bases between. The germline gives CDR1 LGHDT, CDR2 YNNKEL (reference sequence). The CDR3 extends over 16 amino acids. The whole variable domain, remainder taken from reference TRBV3-1 and TRBJ1-1, is DTAVSQTPKYLVTQMGNDKSIKCEQNLGHDTMYWYKQDSKKFLKIMFSYNNKELIINETVPNRFSPKSPDKAHLNLHINSLELGDSAVYFCASSPSGKVLNTEAFFGQGTRLTVV.

This clonotype was counted a few times. The chain has TRBV20-1 and TRBJ1-2; the match to TRBD1 covers 8 bases. Germline V gene sequence: CDR1 DFQATT, CDR2 SNEGSKA (reference sequence). The CDR3 extends over 11 amino acids. The CDR3 sequence: CKTGDNYGYTF. DNA for the CDR3: TGCAAGACAGGGGATAACTATGGCTACACCTTC.

This clonotype was detected a few times. V and J are TRBV6-1 and TRBJ2-7; D is perhaps TRBD1 (6 bases). Germline V gene sequence: CDR1 MNHNS, CDR2 SASEGT. The CDR3 is 13 residues long. Trimming removed 7 bases from V and 3 bases from J, with 13 bases in between. The CDR3 nucleotides are TGTGCCAGCACTACAGGGAGATTCTACGAGCAGTACTTC. Translation: CASTTGRFYEQYF.

This clonotype was seen only a few times. This rearrangement joins TRBV18 to TRBJ2-7; 7 bases match TRBD1. The CDR3 is made up of 14 amino acids. In germline, CDR1 is KGHSH, CDR2 LQKENI. Trimming removed 5 bases from V and 2 bases from J; junction bases left unmatched: 6. CDR3 residues: CASSGDSVTYEQYF. CDR3 nucleotides: TGTGCCAGCTCAGGGGACAGCGTTACCTACGAGCAGTACTTC.